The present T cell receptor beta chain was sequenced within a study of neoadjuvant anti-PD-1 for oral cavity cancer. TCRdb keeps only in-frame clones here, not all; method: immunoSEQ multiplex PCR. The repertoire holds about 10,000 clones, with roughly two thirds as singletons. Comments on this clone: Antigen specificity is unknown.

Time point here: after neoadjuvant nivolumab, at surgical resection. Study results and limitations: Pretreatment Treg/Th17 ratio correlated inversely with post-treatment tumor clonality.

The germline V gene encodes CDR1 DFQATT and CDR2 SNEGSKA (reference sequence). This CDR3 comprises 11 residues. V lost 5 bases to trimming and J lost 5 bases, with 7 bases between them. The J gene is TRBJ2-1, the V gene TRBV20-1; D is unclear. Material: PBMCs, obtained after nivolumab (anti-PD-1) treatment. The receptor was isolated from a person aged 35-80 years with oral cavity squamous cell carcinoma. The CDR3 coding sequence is TGCAGTGCTGATCGTAACAATGAGCAGTTCTTC. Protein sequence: CSADRNNEQFF.